The 14 T cell receptor beta chains below were found in one sample sequenced in a study of OX40 agonist ivuxolimab in advanced cancers. Libraries were prepared by immunoSEQ multiplex PCR; TCRdb keeps only in-frame clonotypes and omits some of them. Among over 5,500 clones listed, just under 70% were seen once. The specimen was CD4+ or CD8+ T cells sorted from blood, collected in a trial of the OX40 agonist ivuxolimab. The source is an adult with an advanced solid tumor such as melanoma, head and neck, liver or kidney cancer.

The genes are TRBV11-2 and TRBJ2-1; a possible D gene is TRBD2 (6 bases). The CDR3 extends over 16 amino acids. Germline lookup yields CDR1 SGHAT and CDR2 FQNNGV. V gave up 5 bases and J gave up 2 bases, with 16 bases separating them. The CDR3, as DNA: TGTGCCAGCAGCCCCCGGGTAGCGGCCACCTACAATGAGCAGTTCTTC. Amino acids: CASSPRVAATYNEQFF.

V gene TRBV9 combines with J gene TRBJ2-3, with 11 bases matching TRBD1. The V gene end was trimmed by 3 bases and the J gene end by 2 bases; junction bases not matched to a gene: 8. The CDR3 is 17 amino acids. CDR1 and CDR2 (germline): SGDLS, YYNGEE. The CDR3 loop is CASSEVGTGGLTDTQYF. The CDR3 nucleotides read TGTGCCAGCAGCGAAGTCGGGACAGGGGGACTCACAGATACGCAGTATTTT.

The chain has TRBV28 and TRBJ1-6; TRBD1 matches at 9 bases. V shed 5 bases, J shed 10 bases, and the junction held 9 bases outside the gene matches. The CDR3 extends over 15 amino acids. Germline V lookup: CDR1 MDHEN, CDR2 SYDVKM. For the CDR3, the DNA is TGTGCCAGCAGTCTCCTTGGGACAGGGCGGTCACCCCTCCACTTT. Translated, it gives CASSLLGTGRSPLHF.

The chain has TRBV2 and TRBJ2-1; D is possibly TRBD2 (5 bases). Trimming pared 2 bases from V and 1 base from J, leaving 12 bases between. The CDR3 runs to 16 residues. Germline CDR1 SNHLY, CDR2 FYNNEI. Here the CDR3 reads CASSELVGVSYNEQFF. The CDR3 DNA reads as TGTGCCAGCAGTGAATTGGTGGGAGTTTCCTACAATGAGCAGTTCTTC.

This chain connects TRBV6-1 to TRBJ2-3; perhaps TRBD1 as D (5 bases). Trimming pared 2 bases from V and 6 bases from J, leaving 15 bases between. The CDR3 totals 15 residues. Germline lookup yields CDR1 MNHNS and CDR2 SASEGT. CDR3 DNA: TGTGCCAGCAGTGAATATGAAGTAAAGGGGGATACGCAGTATTTT. Translating gives CASSEYEVKGDTQYF.

There are a few counts of this clone. The chain is built from TRBV29-1 and TRBJ2-1; TRBD2 agrees at 8 bases. V shed 0 bases and J 14 bases; nucleotides not matched to a gene: 3. The CDR3 is 11 residues long. Per the germline V gene, CDR1 is SQVTM and CDR2 is ANQGSEA. The CDR3, as DNA: TGCAGCGTTGAAGATAACGGGGGGGAGTTCTTC. It specifies CSVEDNGGEFF.

This clone was counted only a few times. The rearrangement links TRBV6-6 to TRBJ1-1, with TRBD1 as a possible D gene (5 bases). The germline CDR1 and CDR2 sequences are MNHNY and SVGAGI (reference sequence). The CDR3 consists of 15 residues. Trimming removed 7 bases from V and 0 bases from J, with 15 bases in between. The CDR3 bases are TGTGCCAGCACTCTACGGCGGACAATGAACACTGAAGCTTTCTTT. It is translated as CASTLRRTMNTEAFF.

Within the sample, this clone is medium-sized. The chain employs TRBV28 and TRBJ2-2, with 8 bases lining up with TRBD2. CDR3 length: 13 residues. CDR1 and CDR2 (germline): MDHEN, SYDVKM. J was trimmed by 7 bases and V by 8 bases; bases with no gene match: 6. CDR3 loop: CASAGRGVGELFF. Written as DNA, the CDR3 is TGTGCCAGCGCCGGGAGGGGGGTCGGGGAGCTGTTTTTT.

This clone was seen once. This rearrangement joins TRBV6-1 to TRBJ1-5, with D tentatively TRBD1 (5 bases). The V end was cut by 8 bases, the J end by 3 bases, with 11 bases between. This CDR3 contains 13 residues. The germline V gene encodes CDR1 MNHNS and CDR2 SASEGT. This CDR3 reads CASDQGNNQPQHF. The CDR3 nucleotides are TGTGCCAGCGACCAGGGAAACAATCAGCCCCAGCATTTT.

The V call is TRBV7-8, the J call TRBJ1-2; TRBD1 is a possible D gene (5 bases). Trimming cost V 4 bases and J 0 bases, with 9 bases left between them. CDR3 length: 14 amino acids. Germline CDR1 SGHVS, CDR2 FQNEAQ. The CDR3 region is CASSWETANYGYTF. Written as DNA, the CDR3 is TGTGCCAGCAGCTGGGAGACAGCTAACTATGGCTACACCTTC. Filled out from reference TRBV7-8 and TRBJ1-2, the complete variable domain reads GAGVSQSPRYKVAKRGQDVALRCDPISGHVSLFWYQQALGQGPEFLTYFQNEAQLDKSGLPSDRFFAERPEGSVSTLKIQRTQQEDSAVYLCASSWETANYGYTFGSGTRLTVV.

The gene calls are TRBV9 and TRBJ1-1; 9 nucleotides match TRBD1. Germline CDR1 SGDLS, CDR2 YYNGEE. With V trimmed by 4 bases and J by 10 bases, 8 bases remained unmatched. The length of the CDR3 is 13 residues. The CDR3 loop reads CASSPRQGVGAFF. The DNA of the CDR3 is TGTGCCAGCAGCCCGCGACAGGGGGTGGGAGCTTTCTTT. The full variable domain, rest sourced from reference TRBV9 and TRBJ1-1, is DSGVTQTPKHLITATGQRVTLRCSPRSGDLSVYWYQQSLDQGLQFLIQYYNGEERAKGNILERFSAQQFPDLHSELNLSSLELGDSALYFCASSPRQGVGAFFGQGTRLTVV.

This chain links TRBV2 with TRBJ2-5, with 7 bases lining up with TRBD1. CDR3 length equals 13 residues. Germline V gene sequence: CDR1 SNHLY, CDR2 FYNNEI. V gave up 5 bases and J gave up 2 bases; unmatched junction bases: 2. CDR3 in amino acids: CASSRDRQETQYF. DNA of the CDR3: TGTGCCAGCAGTAGGGACAGACAAGAGACCCAGTACTTC.

Regarding this clone: The germline gene is not matched at one end of the junction; a read error may be the cause. The chain has TRBV6-6 and TRBJ1-3, with D hard to call. There are 12 residues in the CDR3. Germline CDR1 is MNHNY and CDR2 is SVGAGI (reference sequence). In nucleotides, the CDR3 is TGCCAGCAGTTACCCACCGGGGACACCATATATTTT. Residues: CQQLPTGDTIYF.

This clone occurred a few times. The CDR3 loop reads CASSAAGRGIEQYF. The CDR3 DNA sequence: TGTGCCAGCAGCGCCGCAGGCAGGGGTATCGAGCAGTACTTC. The V gene is TRBV7-8, the J gene TRBJ2-7; TRBD1 is a possible D gene (6 bases). CDR1 and CDR2 from the germline V gene are SGHVS and FQNEAQ. Trimming cost V 5 bases and J 6 bases, with 17 bases left between them. The CDR3 runs to 14 residues.